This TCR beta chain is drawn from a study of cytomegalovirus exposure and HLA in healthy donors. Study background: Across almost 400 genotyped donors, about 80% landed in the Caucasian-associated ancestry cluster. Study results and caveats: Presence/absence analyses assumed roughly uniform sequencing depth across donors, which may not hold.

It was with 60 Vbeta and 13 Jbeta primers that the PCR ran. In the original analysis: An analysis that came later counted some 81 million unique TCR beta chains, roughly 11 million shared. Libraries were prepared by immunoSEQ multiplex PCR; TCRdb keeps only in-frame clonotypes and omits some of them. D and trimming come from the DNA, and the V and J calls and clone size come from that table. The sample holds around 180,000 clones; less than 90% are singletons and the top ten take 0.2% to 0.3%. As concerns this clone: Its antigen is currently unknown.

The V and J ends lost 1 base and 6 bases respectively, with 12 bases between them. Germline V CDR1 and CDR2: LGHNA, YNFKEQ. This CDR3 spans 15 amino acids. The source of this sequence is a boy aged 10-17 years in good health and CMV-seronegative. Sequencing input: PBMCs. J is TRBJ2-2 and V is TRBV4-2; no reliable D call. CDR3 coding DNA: TGTGCCAGCAGCCAAGGACCCAAGGCGGCCGGGGAGCTGTTTTTT. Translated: CASSQGPKAAGELFF.